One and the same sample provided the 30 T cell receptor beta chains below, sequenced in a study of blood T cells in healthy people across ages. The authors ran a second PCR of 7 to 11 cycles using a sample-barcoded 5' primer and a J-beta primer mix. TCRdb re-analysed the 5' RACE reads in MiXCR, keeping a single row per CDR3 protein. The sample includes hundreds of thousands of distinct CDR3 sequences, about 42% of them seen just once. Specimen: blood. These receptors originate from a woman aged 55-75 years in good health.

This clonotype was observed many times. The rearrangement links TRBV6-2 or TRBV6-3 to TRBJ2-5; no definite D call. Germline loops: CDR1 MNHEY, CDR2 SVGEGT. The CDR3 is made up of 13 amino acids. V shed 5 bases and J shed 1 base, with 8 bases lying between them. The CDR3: CASSPLVQETQYF. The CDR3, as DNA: TGTGCCAGCAGTCCCCTAGTCCAAGAGACCCAGTACTTC.

The CDR3 DNA is TGTGCCATCAGTGATGGCGGGGCCTGGAATGAGCAGTTCTTC. This sequence encodes CAISDGGAWNEQFF. The J gene is TRBJ2-1, the V gene TRBV10-3; D may be TRBD2 (6 bases). Germline-derived CDR1 and CDR2 are ENHRY and SYGVKD. Trimming pared 3 bases from V and 7 bases from J, leaving 13 bases between. The CDR3 runs to 14 residues.

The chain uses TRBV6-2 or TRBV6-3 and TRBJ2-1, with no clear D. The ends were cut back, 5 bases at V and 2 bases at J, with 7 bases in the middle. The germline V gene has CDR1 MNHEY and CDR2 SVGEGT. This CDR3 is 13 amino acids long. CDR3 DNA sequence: TGTGCCAGCAGTCCTCAGGCCTACAATGAGCAGTTCTTC. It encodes CASSPQAYNEQFF.

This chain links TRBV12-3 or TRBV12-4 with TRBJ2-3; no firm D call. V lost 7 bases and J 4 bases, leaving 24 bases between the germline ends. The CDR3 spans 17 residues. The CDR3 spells CASTYSWNGVRADTQYF. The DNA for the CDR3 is TGTGCCAGCACCTACTCCTGGAACGGAGTGAGAGCAGATACGCAGTATTTT.

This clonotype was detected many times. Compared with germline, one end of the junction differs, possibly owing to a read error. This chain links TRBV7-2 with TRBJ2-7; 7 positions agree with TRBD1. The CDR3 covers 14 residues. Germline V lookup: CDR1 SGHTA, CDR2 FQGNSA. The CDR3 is CASSLAGGSYEQYF. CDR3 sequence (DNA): TGTGCCAGCAGCCTAGCAGGGGGATCCTACGAGCAGTACTTC. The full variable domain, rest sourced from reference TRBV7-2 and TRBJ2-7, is GAGVSQSPSNKVTEKGKDVELRCDPISGHTALYWYRQSLGQGLEFLIYFQGNSAPDKSGLPSDRFSAERTGGSVSTLTIQRTQQEDSAVYLCASSLAGGSYEQYFGPGTRLTVT.

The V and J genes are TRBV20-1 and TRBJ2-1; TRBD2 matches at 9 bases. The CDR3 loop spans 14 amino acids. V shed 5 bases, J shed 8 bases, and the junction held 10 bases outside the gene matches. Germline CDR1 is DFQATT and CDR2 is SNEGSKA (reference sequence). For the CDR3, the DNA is TGCAGTGCTCCAAGGGGACTAGCTAGCTATGAGCAGTTCTTC. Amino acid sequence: CSAPRGLASYEQFF.

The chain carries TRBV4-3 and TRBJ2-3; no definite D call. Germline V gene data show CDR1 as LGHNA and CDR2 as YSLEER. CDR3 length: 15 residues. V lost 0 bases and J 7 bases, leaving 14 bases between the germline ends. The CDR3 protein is CASSQEQQRRNTQYF. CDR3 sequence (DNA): TGCGCCAGCAGCCAAGAACAGCAGCGAAGGAATACGCAGTATTTT.

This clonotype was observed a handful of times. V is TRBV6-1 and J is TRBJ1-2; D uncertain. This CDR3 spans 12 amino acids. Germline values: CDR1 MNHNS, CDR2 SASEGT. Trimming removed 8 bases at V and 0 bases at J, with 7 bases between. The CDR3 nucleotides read TGTGCCAGCGGACTGTCTAACTATGGCTACACCTTC. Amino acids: CASGLSNYGYTF.

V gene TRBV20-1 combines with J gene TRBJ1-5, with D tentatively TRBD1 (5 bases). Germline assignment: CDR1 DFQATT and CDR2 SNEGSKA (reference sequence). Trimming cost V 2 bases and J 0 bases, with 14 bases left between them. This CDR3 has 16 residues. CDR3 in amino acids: CSARPQPGNSNQPQHF. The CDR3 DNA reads TGCAGTGCTAGACCTCAACCAGGGAATAGCAATCAGCCCCAGCATTTT.

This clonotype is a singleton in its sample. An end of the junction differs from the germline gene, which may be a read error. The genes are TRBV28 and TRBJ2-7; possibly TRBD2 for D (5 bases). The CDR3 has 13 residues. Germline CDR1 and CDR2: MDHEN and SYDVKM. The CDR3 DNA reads TGTGCCAGCAGCCGGGGAAGCTCCTACGGGCAGTACTTC. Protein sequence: CASSRGSSYGQYF.

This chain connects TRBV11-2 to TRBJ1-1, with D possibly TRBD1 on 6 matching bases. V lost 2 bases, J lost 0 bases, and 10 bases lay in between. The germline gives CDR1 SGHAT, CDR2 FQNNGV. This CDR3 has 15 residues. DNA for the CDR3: TGTGCCAGCAGCTTAACCCAGGGGTTGAACACTGAAGCTTTCTTT. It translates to CASSLTQGLNTEAFF.

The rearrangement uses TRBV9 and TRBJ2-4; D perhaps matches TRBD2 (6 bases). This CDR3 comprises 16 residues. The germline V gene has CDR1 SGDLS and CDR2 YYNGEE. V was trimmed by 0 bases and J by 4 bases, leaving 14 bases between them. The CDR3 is CASSVGLVGEKNIQYF. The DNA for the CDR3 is TGTGCCAGCAGCGTAGGACTAGTGGGAGAGAAAAACATTCAGTACTTC.

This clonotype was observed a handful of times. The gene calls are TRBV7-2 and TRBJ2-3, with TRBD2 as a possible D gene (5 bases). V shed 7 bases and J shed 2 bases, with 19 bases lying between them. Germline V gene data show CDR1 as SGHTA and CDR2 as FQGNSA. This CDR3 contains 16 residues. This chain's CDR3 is CASTPGERWVTDTQYF. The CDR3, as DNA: TGTGCCAGCACCCCTGGGGAGCGGTGGGTCACAGATACGCAGTATTTT.

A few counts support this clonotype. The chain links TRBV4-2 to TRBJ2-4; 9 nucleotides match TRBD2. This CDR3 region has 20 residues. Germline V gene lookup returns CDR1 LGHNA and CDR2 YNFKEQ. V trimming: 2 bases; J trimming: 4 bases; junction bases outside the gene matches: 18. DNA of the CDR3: TGTGCCAGCAGCCAACCTTACACGGGTGCAGCGGGAGGTACTAAAAACATTCAGTACTTC. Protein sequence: CASSQPYTGAAGGTKNIQYF.

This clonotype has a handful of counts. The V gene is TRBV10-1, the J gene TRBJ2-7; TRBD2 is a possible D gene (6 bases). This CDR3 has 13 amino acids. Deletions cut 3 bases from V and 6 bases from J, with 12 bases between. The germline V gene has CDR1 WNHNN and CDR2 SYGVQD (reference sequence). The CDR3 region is CASSEGGFGEQYF. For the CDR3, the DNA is TGCGCCAGCAGTGAAGGAGGGTTCGGCGAGCAGTACTTC.

The CDR3 spells CASSPLASGDSTDTQYF. CDR3 sequence (DNA): TGCGCCAGCAGCCCGCTTGCTAGCGGCGATAGCACAGATACGCAGTATTTT. This rearrangement joins TRBV5-1 to TRBJ2-3; 7 bases agree with TRBD2. Looked up from germline, CDR1 is SGHRS and CDR2 is YFSETQ. Trimming at V came to 4 bases and at J to 0 bases, leaving 11 bases not matched to a gene. This CDR3 is built from 17 residues.

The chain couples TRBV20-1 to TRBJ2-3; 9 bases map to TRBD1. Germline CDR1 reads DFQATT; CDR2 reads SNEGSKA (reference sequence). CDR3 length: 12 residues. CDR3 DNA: TGCAGGCCGACAGGGGGTACAGATACGCAGTATTTT. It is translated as CRPTGGTDTQYF.

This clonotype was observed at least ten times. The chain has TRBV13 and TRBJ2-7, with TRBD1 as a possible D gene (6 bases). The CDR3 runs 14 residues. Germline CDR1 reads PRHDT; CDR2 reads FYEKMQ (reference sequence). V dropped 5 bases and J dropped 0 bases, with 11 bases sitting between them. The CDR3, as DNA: TGTGCCAGCAGCAAGGGACACAGCTCCTACGAGCAGTACTTC. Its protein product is CASSKGHSSYEQYF.

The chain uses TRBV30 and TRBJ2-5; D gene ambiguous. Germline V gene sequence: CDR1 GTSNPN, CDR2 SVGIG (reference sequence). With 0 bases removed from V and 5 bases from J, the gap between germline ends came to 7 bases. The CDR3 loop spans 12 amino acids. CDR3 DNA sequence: TGTGCCTGGAGTGTACCTCTGGAGACCCAGTACTTC. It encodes CAWSVPLETQYF. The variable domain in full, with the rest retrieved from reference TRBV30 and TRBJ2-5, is SQTIHQWPATLVQPVGSPLSLECTVEGTSNPNLYWYRQAAGRGLQLLFYSVGIGQISSEVPQNLSASRPQDRQFILSSKKLLLSDSGFYLCAWSVPLETQYFGPGTRLLVL.

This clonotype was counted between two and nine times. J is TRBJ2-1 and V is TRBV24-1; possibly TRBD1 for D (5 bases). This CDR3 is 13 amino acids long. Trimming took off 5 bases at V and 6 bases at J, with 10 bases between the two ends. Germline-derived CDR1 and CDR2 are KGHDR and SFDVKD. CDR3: CATSGTGPNEQFF. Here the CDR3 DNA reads TGTGCCACCAGTGGTACAGGTCCCAATGAGCAGTTCTTC.

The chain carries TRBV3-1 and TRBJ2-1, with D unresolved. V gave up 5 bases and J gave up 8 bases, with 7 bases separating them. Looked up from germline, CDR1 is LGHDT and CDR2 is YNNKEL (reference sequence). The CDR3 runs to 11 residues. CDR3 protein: CASSGMDEQFF. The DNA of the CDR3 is TGTGCCAGCAGCGGAATGGATGAGCAGTTCTTC.

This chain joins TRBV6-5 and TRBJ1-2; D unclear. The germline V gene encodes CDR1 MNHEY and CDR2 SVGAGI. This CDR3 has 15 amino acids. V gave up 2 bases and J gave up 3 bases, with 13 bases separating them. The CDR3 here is CASSYGVGSDYGYTF. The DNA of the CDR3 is TGTGCCAGCAGTTACGGAGTCGGATCGGACTATGGCTACACCTTC.

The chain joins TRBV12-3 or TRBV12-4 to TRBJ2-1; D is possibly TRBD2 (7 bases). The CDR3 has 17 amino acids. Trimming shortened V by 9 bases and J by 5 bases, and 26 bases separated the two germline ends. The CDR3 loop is CASSPIQGGFLNNEQFF. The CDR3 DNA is TGTGCCAGTAGTCCAATACAGGGAGGGTTCCTTAACAATGAGCAGTTCTTC.

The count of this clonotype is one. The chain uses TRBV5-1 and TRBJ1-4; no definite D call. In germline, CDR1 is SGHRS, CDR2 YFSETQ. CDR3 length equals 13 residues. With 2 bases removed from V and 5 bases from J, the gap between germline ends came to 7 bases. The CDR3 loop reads CASSFRENEKLFF. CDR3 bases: TGCGCCAGCAGCTTTCGAGAGAATGAAAAACTGTTTTTT.

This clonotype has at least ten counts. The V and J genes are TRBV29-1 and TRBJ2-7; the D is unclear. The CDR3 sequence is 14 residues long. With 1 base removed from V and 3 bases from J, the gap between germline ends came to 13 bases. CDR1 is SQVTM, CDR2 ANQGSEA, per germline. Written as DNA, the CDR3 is TGCAGCGTTGAAGGACCTCAAGGAGACTACGAGCAGTACTTC. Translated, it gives CSVEGPQGDYEQYF.

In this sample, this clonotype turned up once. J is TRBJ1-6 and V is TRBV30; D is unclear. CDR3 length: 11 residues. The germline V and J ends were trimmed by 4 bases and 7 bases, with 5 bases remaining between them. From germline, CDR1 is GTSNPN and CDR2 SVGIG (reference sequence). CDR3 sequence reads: CAWKGNSPLHF. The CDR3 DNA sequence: TGTGCCTGGAAGGGAAATTCACCCCTCCACTTT.

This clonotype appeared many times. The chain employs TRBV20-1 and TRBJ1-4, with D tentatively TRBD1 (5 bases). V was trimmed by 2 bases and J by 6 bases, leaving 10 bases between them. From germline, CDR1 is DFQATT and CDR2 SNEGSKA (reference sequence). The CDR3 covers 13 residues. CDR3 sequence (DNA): TGCAGTGCTAGACGAGGGGAAGATGAAAAACTGTTTTTT. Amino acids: CSARRGEDEKLFF.

The CDR3 spells CASPSTPGTGTDTQYF. Written as DNA, the CDR3 is TGTGCCAGCCCCTCAACCCCCGGGACAGGGACAGATACGCAGTATTTT. The chain carries TRBV6-2 or TRBV6-3 and TRBJ2-3, with 9 bases that match TRBD1. CDR1 and CDR2 (germline): MNHEY, SVGEGT. This CDR3 is built from 16 residues. The V segment lost 8 bases and the J segment 3 bases; nucleotides outside the gene matches: 12.

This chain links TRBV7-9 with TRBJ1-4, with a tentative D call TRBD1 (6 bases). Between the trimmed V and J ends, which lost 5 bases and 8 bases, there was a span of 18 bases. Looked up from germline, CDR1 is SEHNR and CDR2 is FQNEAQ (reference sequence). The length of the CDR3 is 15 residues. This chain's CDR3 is CASSPDGQGREKLFF. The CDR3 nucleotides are TGTGCCAGCAGCCCGGACGGGCAGGGGAGGGAAAAACTGTTTTTT.

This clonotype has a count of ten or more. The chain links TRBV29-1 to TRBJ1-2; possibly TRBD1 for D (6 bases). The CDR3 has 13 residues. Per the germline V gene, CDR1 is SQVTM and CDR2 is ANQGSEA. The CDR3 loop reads CRAGGGERYGYTF. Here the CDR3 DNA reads TGCAGGGCCGGAGGGGGTGAACGCTATGGCTACACCTTC. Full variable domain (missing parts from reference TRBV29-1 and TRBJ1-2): SAVISQKPSRDICQRGTSLTIQCQVDSQVTMMFWYRQQPGQSLTLIATANQGSEATYESGFVIDKFPISRPNLTFSTLTVSNMSPEDSSIYLCRAGGGERYGYTFGSGTRLTVV.